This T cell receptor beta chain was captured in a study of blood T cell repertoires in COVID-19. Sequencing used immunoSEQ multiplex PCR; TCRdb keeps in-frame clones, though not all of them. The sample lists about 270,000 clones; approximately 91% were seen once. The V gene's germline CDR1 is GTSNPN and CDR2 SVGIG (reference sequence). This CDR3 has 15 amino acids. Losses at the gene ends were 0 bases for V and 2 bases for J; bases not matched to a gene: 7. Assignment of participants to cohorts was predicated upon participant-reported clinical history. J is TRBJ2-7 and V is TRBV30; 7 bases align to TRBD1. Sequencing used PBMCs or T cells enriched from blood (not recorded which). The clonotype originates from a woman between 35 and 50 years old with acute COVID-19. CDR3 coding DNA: TGTGCCTGGAGTGTAGGGTCTGGGACAGCCTACGAGCAGTACTTC. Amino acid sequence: CAWSVGSGTAYEQYF.